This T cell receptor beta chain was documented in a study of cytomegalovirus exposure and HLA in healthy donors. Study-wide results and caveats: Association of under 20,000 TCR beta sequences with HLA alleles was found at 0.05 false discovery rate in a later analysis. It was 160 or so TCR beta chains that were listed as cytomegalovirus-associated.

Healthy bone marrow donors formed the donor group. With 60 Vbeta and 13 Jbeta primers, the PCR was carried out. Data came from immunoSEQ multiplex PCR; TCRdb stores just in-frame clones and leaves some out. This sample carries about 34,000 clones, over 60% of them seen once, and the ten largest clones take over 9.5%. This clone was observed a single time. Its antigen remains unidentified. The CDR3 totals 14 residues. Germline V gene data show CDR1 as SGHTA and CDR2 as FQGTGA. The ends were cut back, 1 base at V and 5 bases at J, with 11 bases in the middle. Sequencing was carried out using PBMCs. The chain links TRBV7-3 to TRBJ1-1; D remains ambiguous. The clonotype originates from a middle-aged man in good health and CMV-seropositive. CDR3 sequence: CASSLNPGDTEAFF. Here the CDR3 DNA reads TGTGCCAGCAGCTTAAATCCCGGGGATACTGAAGCTTTCTTT.